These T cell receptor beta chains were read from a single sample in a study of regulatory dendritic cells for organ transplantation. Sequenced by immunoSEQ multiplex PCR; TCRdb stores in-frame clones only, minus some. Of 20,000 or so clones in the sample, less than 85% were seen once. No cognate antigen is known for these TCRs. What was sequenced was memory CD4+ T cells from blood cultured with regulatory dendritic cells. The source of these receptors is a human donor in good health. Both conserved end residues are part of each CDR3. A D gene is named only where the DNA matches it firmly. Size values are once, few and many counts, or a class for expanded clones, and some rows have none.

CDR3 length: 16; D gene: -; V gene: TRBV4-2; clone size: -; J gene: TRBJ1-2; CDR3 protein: CASSQEGSPFFYGYTF; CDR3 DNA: TGTGCCAGCAGCCAAGAAGGCAGTCCTTTTTTCTATGGCTACACCTTC
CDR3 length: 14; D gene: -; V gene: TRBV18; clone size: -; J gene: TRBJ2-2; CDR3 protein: CASSPETVPGELFF; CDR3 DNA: TGTGCCAGCTCACCGGAGACAGTACCCGGGGAGCTGTTTTTT
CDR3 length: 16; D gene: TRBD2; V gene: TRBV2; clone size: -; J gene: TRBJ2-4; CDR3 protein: CASSDTSGGAKNIQYF; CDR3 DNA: TGTGCCAGCAGTGATACTAGCGGGGGAGCCAAAAACATTCAGTACTTC
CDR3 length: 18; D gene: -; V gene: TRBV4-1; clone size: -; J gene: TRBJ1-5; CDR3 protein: CASSQGGLGGHSNQPQHF; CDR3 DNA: TGCGCCAGCAGCCAAGGGGGCCTCGGGGGACATAGCAATCAGCCCCAGCATTTT
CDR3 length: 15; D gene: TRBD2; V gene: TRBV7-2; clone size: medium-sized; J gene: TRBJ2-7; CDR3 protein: CASSLSLRGGPEQYF; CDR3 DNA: TGTGCCAGCAGCTTGTCCTTGCGGGGGGGCCCCGAGCAGTACTTC
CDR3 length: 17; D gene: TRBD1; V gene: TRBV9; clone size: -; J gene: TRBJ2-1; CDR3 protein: CASSGRTGTGVFDEQFF; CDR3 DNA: TGTGCCAGCAGCGGAAGAACCGGGACAGGGGTCTTCGATGAGCAGTTCTTC
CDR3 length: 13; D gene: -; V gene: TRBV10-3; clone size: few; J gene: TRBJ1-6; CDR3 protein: CATRTDSVSPLHF; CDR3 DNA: TGTGCCACACGCACAGATTCAGTCTCACCCCTCCACTTT
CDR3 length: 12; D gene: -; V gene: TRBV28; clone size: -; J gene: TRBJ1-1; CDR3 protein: CASSLQNTEAFF; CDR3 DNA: TGTGCCAGCAGTTTACAGAACACTGAAGCTTTCTTT
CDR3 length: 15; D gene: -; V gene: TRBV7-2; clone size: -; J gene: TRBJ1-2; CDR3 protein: CASSQHRDGRYGYTF; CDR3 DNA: TGTGCCAGCAGCCAACACCGGGACGGTCGGTATGGCTACACCTTC
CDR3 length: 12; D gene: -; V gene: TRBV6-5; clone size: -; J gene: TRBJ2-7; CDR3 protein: CASSYTSYEQYF; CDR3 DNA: TGTGCCAGCAGTTACACTTCCTACGAGCAGTACTTC
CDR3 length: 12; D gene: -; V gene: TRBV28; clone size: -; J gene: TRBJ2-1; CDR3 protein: CASSLQQGEQFF; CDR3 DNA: TGTGCCAGCAGTTTACAACAGGGAGAGCAGTTCTTC
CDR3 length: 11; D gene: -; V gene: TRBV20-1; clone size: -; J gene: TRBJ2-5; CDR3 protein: CSAGIKETQYF; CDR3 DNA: TGCAGTGCTGGGATCAAGGAGACCCAGTACTTC
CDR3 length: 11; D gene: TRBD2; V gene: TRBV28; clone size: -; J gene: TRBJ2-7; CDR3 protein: CASSGGAGGFF; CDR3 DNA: TGTGCCAGCAGCGGAGGAGCGGGAGGCTTCTTC
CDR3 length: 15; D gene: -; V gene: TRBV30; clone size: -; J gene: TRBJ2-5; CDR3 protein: CAWSATRGYQETQYF; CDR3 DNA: TGTGCCTGGAGTGCCACCCGGGGGTACCAAGAGACCCAGTACTTC
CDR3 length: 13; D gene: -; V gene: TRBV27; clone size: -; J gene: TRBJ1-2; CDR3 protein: CASSLQINYGYTF; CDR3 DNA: TGTGCCAGCAGTTTGCAAATTAACTATGGCTACACCTTC
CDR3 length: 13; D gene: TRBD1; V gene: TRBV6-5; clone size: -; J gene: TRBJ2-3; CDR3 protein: CATRQGGTDTQYF; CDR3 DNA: TGTGCCACCAGACAGGGTGGAACAGATACGCAGTATTTT
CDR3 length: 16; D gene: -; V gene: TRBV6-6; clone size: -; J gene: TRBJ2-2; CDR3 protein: CASRPFGVRYTGELFF; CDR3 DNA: TGTGCCAGCAGACCTTTCGGCGTTCGGTACACCGGGGAGCTGTTTTTT
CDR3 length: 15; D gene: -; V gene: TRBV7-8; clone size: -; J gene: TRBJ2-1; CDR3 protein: CASSPGEPTYNEQFF; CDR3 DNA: TGTGCCAGCAGCCCAGGAGAACCCACTTACAATGAGCAGTTCTTC
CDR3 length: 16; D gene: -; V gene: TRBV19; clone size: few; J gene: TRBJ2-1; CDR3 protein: CASSPRSYSSYNEQFF; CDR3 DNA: TGTGCCAGTAGCCCCCGCAGCTACAGCTCCTACAATGAGCAGTTCTTC
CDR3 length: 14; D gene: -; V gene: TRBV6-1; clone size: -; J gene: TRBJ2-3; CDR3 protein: CASSEPFSTDTQYF; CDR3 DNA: TGTGCCAGCAGTGAACCTTTCTCGACAGATACGCAGTATTTT
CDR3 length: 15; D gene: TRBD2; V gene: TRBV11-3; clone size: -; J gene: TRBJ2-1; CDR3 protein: CASSRNWRGGNEQFF; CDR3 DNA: TGTGCCAGCAGCCGAAATTGGCGGGGGGGTAATGAGCAGTTCTTC
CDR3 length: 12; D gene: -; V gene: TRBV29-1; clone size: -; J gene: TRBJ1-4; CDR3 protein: CSVGAGREKLFF; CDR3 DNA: TGCAGCGTTGGGGCAGGGCGCGAAAAACTGTTTTTT
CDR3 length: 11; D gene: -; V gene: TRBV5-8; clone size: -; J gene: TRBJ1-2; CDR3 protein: CASSTGYGYTF; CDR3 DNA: TGTGCCAGCAGCACGGGATATGGCTACACCTTC
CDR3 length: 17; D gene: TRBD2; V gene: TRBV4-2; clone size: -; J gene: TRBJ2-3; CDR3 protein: CASSPTSGGAREDTQYF; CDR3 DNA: TGTGCCAGCAGTCCGACTAGCGGGGGGGCCCGGGAAGATACGCAGTATTTT
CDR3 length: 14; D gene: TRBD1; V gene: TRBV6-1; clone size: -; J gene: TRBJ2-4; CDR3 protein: CASSELQGADIQYF; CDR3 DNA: TGTGCCAGCAGTGAACTACAGGGGGCAGACATTCAGTACTTC
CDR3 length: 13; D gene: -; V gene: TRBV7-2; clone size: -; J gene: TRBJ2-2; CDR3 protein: CASSLAQTRELFF; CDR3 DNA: TGTGCCAGCAGCTTAGCTCAAACCCGGGAGCTGTTTTTT
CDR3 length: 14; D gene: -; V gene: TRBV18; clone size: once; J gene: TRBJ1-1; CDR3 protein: CASSPAQGNTEAFF; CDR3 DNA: TGTGCCAGCTCACCCGCACAGGGGAACACTGAAGCTTTCTTT
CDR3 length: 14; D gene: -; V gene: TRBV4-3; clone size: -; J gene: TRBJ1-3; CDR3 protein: CASSQELGGNTIYF; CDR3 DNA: TGCGCCAGCAGCCAAGAATTGGGGGGAAACACCATATATTTT
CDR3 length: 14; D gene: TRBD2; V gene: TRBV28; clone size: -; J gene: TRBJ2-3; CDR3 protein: CASSLPGLAHTQYF; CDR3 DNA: TGTGCCAGCAGTCTCCCAGGACTAGCCCATACGCAGTATTTT
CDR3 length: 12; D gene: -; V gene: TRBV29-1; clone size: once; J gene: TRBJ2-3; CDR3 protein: CSVVPGADTQYF; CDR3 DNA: TGCAGCGTTGTCCCCGGGGCAGATACGCAGTATTTT
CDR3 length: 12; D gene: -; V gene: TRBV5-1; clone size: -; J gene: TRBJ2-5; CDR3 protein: CASSSQQETQYF; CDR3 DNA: TGCGCCAGCAGCTCGCAGCAAGAGACCCAGTACTTC
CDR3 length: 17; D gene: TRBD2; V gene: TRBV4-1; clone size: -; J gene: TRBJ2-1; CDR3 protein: CASSQPTSGRSYNEQFF; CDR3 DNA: TGCGCCAGCAGCCAACCGACTAGCGGGAGATCCTACAATGAGCAGTTCTTC
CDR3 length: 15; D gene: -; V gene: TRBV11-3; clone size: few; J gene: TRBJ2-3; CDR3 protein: CASSLGQSPTDTQYF; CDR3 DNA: TGTGCCAGCAGCTTAGGACAGTCCCCCACAGATACGCAGTATTTT
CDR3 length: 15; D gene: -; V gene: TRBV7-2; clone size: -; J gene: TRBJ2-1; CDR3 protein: CASSLRWEWNNEQFF; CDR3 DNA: TGTGCCAGCAGCTTAAGGTGGGAGTGGAATAATGAGCAGTTCTTC
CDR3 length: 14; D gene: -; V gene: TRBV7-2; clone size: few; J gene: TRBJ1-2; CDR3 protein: CASSLAWGSYGYTF; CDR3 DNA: TGTGCCAGCAGCTTAGCCTGGGGATCATATGGCTACACCTTC
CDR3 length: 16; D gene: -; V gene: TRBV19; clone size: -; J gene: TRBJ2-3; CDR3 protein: CASSVRGGPFTDTQYF; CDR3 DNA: TGTGCCAGTAGTGTCAGGGGGGGGCCTTTTACAGATACGCAGTATTTT
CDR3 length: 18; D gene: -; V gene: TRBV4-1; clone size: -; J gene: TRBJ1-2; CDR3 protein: CASSHLTGGGRPEGGCTF; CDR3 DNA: TGCGCCAGCAGCCACCTGACCGGGGGCGGGCGACCCGAAGGAGGTTGCACCTTC
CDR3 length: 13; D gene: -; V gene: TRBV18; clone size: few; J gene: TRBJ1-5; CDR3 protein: CASSTQKNQPQHF; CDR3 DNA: TGTGCCAGCTCAACCCAGAAGAATCAGCCCCAGCATTTT
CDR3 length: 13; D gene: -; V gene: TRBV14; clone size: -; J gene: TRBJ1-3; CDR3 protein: CASGGSSGNTIYF; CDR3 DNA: TGTGCCAGCGGGGGGAGCTCTGGAAACACCATATATTTT
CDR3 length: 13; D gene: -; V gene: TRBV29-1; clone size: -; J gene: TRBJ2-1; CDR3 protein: CSVTKQGHEEQFF; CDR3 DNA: TGCAGCGTAACTAAGCAAGGACACGAGGAGCAGTTCTTC
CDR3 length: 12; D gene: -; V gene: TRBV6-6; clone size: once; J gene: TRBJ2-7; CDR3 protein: CASSYVGNEQYF; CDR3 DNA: TGTGCCAGCAGTTACGTGGGGAACGAGCAGTACTTC
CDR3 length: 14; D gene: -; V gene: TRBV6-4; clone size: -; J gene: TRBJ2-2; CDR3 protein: CASSATRGTGELFF; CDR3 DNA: TGTGCCAGCAGCGCGACTAGGGGCACCGGGGAGCTGTTTTTT
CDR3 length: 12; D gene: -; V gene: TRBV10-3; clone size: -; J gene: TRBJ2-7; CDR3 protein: CAIMSGTYEQYF; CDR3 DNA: TGTGCCATAATGTCAGGGACTTACGAGCAGTACTTC
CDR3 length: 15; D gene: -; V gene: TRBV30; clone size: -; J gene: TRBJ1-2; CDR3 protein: CAWRKLGSTNYGYTF; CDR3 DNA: TGTGCCTGGCGAAAATTGGGGAGTACTAACTATGGCTACACCTTC
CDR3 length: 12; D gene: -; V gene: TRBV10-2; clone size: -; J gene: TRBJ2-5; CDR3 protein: CASSESKETQYF; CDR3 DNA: TGCGCCAGCAGTGAGTCAAAAGAGACCCAGTACTTC
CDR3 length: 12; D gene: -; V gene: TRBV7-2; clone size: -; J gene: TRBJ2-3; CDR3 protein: CASSLVFDTQYF; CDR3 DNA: TGTGCCAGCAGCTTGGTTTTCGATACGCAGTATTTT
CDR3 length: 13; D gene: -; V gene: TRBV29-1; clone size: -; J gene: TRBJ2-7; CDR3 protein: CSVEWGLNYEQYF; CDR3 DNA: TGCAGCGTTGAATGGGGGTTGAACTACGAGCAGTACTTC